This entry lists 28 T cell receptor beta chains sequenced from one sample in a study of blood T cell repertoires in COVID-19. The method was immunoSEQ multiplex PCR; TCRdb's version includes in-frame clones alone and lacks a portion of them. The repertoire holds some 140,000 clones, with roughly 83% as singletons. Sequencing input: peripheral blood. All receptors come from a woman of 80 years or more with acute or convalescent COVID-19.

V gene TRBV24-1 combines with J gene TRBJ2-1; 9 bases fit TRBD1. This CDR3 spans 16 amino acids. The V gene's germline CDR1 is KGHDR and CDR2 SFDVKD. Unmatched junction bases numbered 10, after V lost 10 bases and J lost 1 base. Here the CDR3 reads CATSPSGQGSYNEQFF. The CDR3 nucleotides read TGTGCCACTTCGCCATCCGGACAGGGGTCCTACAATGAGCAGTTCTTC.

The chain couples TRBV4-3 to TRBJ2-3, with 9 bases fitting TRBD2. The CDR3 is made up of 16 amino acids. With 1 base clipped from V and 2 bases from J, the junction kept 4 bases outside the gene matches. Germline V lookup: CDR1 LGHNA, CDR2 YSLEER. CDR3 sequence (DNA): TGCGCCAGCAGCCAAGTGGCGGGGGGGGACACAGATACGCAGTATTTT. This translates into CASSQVAGGDTDTQYF.

This clone was counted a few times. This chain connects TRBV29-1 to TRBJ2-1, with 7 positions matching TRBD1. Trimming cost V 4 bases and J 7 bases; bases outside gene matches: 7. CDR3 size: 13 residues. The V gene's germline CDR1 is SQVTM and CDR2 ANQGSEA. CDR3 sequence: CSVGNTGVNEQFF. The CDR3 DNA sequence: TGCAGCGTTGGAAACACAGGGGTAAATGAGCAGTTCTTC.

This chain links TRBV5-4 with TRBJ1-6; no definite D call. Germline values: CDR1 SGHNT, CDR2 YYREEE (reference sequence). The V and J ends lost 0 bases and 3 bases respectively, with 13 bases between them. This CDR3 has 17 amino acids. CDR3 sequence: CASSLAREALYNSPLHF. In nucleotides, the CDR3 is TGTGCCAGCAGCTTGGCCCGTGAGGCCCTCTATAATTCACCCCTCCACTTT.

The V call is TRBV6-5, the J call TRBJ1-2; no firm D call. Trimming pared 0 bases from V and 8 bases from J, leaving 13 bases between. The CDR3 has 14 amino acids. The germline gives CDR1 MNHEY, CDR2 SVGAGI. The CDR3 sequence is CASSYSRGMGGYTF. The CDR3 DNA follows: TGTGCCAGCAGTTACTCGAGAGGGATGGGGGGCTACACCTTC.

This chain links TRBV7-9 with TRBJ2-2; D might be TRBD2 (5 bases). The germline gives CDR1 SEHNR, CDR2 FQNEAQ (reference sequence). Trimming pared 4 bases from V and 2 bases from J, leaving 20 bases between. The CDR3 has 18 amino acids. For the CDR3, the DNA is TGTGCCAGCAGCTCCATAGCGTTGGGGATTTTAAACACCGGGGAGCTGTTTTTT. Translated: CASSSIALGILNTGELFF.

The V and J genes are TRBV10-3 and TRBJ2-7, with 7 bases that match TRBD1. After removal of 1 base from V and 7 bases from J, the junction contained 7 bases not matched to a gene. There are 14 residues in the CDR3. Looked up from germline, CDR1 is ENHRY and CDR2 is SYGVKD. CDR3 residues: CAISELKGAREQYF. Here the CDR3 DNA reads TGTGCCATCAGTGAGTTGAAGGGGGCGAGGGAGCAGTACTTC.

This clone was seen once. This chain uses TRBV9 with TRBJ1-1; tentative D call: TRBD1 (5 bases). CDR1 and CDR2 (germline): SGDLS, YYNGEE. V dropped 1 base and J dropped 1 base, with 11 bases sitting between them. This CDR3 region has 15 residues. The CDR3 sequence is CASSVTPGGNTEAFF. The CDR3 region has the DNA TGTGCCAGCAGCGTAACCCCCGGGGGGAACACTGAAGCTTTCTTT.

This rearrangement joins TRBV3-1 (or the pseudogene TRBV3-2) to TRBJ1-1, with D hard to call. V was pared by 4 bases and J by 1 base, with 10 bases between. CDR1 and CDR2 (germline): LGHDT, YNNKEL (reference sequence). CDR3 length equals 14 residues. CDR3 sequence: CASSLKDRNTEAFF. The CDR3 DNA is TGTGCCAGCAGCCTCAAAGATAGGAACACTGAAGCTTTCTTT.

The chain joins TRBV11-2 to TRBJ1-2, with D hard to call. There are 14 residues in the CDR3. Germline-derived CDR1 and CDR2 are SGHAT and FQNNGV. Trimming cost V 4 bases and J 3 bases, with 12 bases left between them. CDR3: CASSSNLGDYGYTF. As DNA, the CDR3 is TGTGCCAGCAGCTCGAACCTCGGGGACTATGGCTACACCTTC.

J is TRBJ1-5 and V is TRBV30; TRBD1 matches at 7 bases. The J segment lost 5 bases and the V segment lost 0 bases, leaving 4 bases of the junction unmatched. This CDR3 is 14 amino acids long. CDR1 and CDR2 from the germline V gene are GTSNPN and SVGIG (reference sequence). The CDR3 loop reads CAWSVRGWDQPQHF. CDR3 bases: TGTGCCTGGAGTGTCAGGGGGTGGGATCAGCCCCAGCATTTT.

The chain couples TRBV10-3 to TRBJ1-6, with a possible D match to TRBD1 (6 bases). Deletions cut 4 bases from V and 4 bases from J, with 14 bases between. This CDR3 contains 16 residues. The germline V gene encodes CDR1 ENHRY and CDR2 SYGVKD. CDR3 sequence reads: CAISAQGTGYNSPLHF. The CDR3, as DNA: TGTGCCATCAGTGCTCAGGGGACGGGATATAATTCACCCCTCCACTTT.

V gene TRBV19 combines with J gene TRBJ1-6, with a possible D match to TRBD1 (5 bases). CDR1 and CDR2 from the germline V gene are LNHDA and SQIVND (reference sequence). With 3 bases removed from V and 5 bases from J, the gap between germline ends came to 11 bases. The CDR3 has 15 amino acids. The CDR3 reads CASSISRADNSPLHF. CDR3 in DNA: TGTGCCAGTAGTATCTCCAGGGCGGATAATTCACCCCTCCACTTT.

This clone occurred once. The chain joins TRBV24-1 to TRBJ2-3; D may be TRBD2 (5 bases). Per the germline V gene, CDR1 is KGHDR and CDR2 is SFDVKD. Trimming took off 9 bases at V and 9 bases at J, with 15 bases between the two ends. The CDR3 contains 12 residues. The CDR3 DNA sequence: TGTGCCACCCAGTCGTTGGGCGGGACGCAGTATTTT. Its translation: CATQSLGGTQYF.

This clone has only one observation. V gene TRBV7-2 combines with J gene TRBJ2-3, with TRBD1 matching 10 bases. The CDR3 is 17 residues long. Germline CDR1 is SGHTA and CDR2 is FQGNSA. V shed 1 base and J 4 bases; nucleotides not matched to a gene: 8. CDR3 in DNA: TGTGCCAGCAGCTTAGGGACAGGGGGGATTATTGCAGATACGCAGTATTTT. It is translated as CASSLGTGGIIADTQYF.

The J gene is TRBJ1-6, the V gene TRBV27; D gene unclear. CDR1 and CDR2 (germline): MNHEY, SMNVEV (reference sequence). CDR3 length: 17 residues. Trimming removed 5 bases at V and 0 bases at J, with 14 bases between. The CDR3: CASSPAGGSSYNSPLHF. CDR3 sequence (DNA): TGTGCCAGCAGTCCCGCCGGCGGATCCTCCTATAATTCACCCCTCCACTTT.

The J gene is TRBJ1-5, the V gene TRBV30; 10 nucleotides line up with TRBD1. V trimming: 2 bases; J trimming: 3 bases; junction bases outside the gene matches: 13. CDR3 length equals 18 residues. From germline, CDR1 is GTSNPN and CDR2 SVGIG (reference sequence). CDR3 region: CAWSRTRRTGGDNQPQHF. CDR3 DNA sequence: TGTGCCTGGAGTCGGACACGGCGGACAGGGGGGGACAATCAGCCCCAGCATTTT.

The chain employs TRBV29-1 and TRBJ1-2; TRBD1 might be the D (5 bases). CDR1 SQVTM and CDR2 ANQGSEA come from the germline V gene. The CDR3 extends over 13 amino acids. The germline V and J ends were trimmed by 4 bases and 7 bases, with 16 bases remaining between them. The CDR3 region has the DNA TGCAGCGTTGGGGCCGCCCGGCAGGGTGGCTACACCTTC. It specifies CSVGAARQGGYTF.

The CDR3 loop is CAWSWGDEQFF. CDR3 nucleotide sequence: TGTGCCTGGAGTTGGGGGGATGAGCAGTTCTTC. The rearrangement uses TRBV30 and TRBJ2-1, with TRBD2 as a possible D gene (6 bases). The CDR3 covers 11 residues. The V end lost 2 bases, the J end lost 8 bases, and 7 bases lay between the germline ends. Germline CDR1 GTSNPN, CDR2 SVGIG (reference sequence).

The chain has TRBV7-2 and TRBJ2-2; maybe TRBD2 (5 bases). The CDR3 covers 16 residues. From germline, CDR1 is SGHTA and CDR2 FQGNSA. V lost 5 bases and J 7 bases, leaving 20 bases between the germline ends. CDR3 sequence (DNA): TGTGCCAGCAGCCCCCCAGGCGCGCGGGCAGTCGGGGAGCTGTTTTTT. Translating gives CASSPPGARAVGELFF.

The CDR3 loop is CASSTLLQGAQPQHF. Here the CDR3 DNA reads TGTGCCAGTAGTACTCTTCTACAGGGGGCTCAGCCCCAGCATTTT. This chain uses TRBV19 with TRBJ1-5; 9 nucleotides align to TRBD1. This CDR3 spans 15 amino acids. Germline V CDR1 and CDR2: LNHDA, SQIVND (reference sequence). With 4 bases clipped from V and 6 bases from J, the junction kept 7 bases outside the gene matches.

The V gene is TRBV5-4, the J gene TRBJ2-5; D possibly corresponds to TRBD2 (6 bases). CDR3 length: 12 residues. Trimming cost V 7 bases and J 1 base, with 8 bases left between them. Germline CDR1 reads SGHNT; CDR2 reads YYREEE (reference sequence). This CDR3 reads CASHGSQETQYF. CDR3 nucleotide sequence: TGTGCCAGCCACGGGAGCCAAGAGACCCAGTACTTC.

The chain has TRBV19 and TRBJ2-2, with TRBD1 as a possible D gene (6 bases). Germline-derived CDR1 and CDR2 are LNHDA and SQIVND (reference sequence). The V gene lost 6 bases and the J gene lost 3 bases, with 17 bases spanning the gap. The CDR3 runs 16 residues. CDR3 loop: CASRRAETGYTGELFF. CDR3 bases: TGTGCCAGTAGAAGAGCCGAAACAGGGTACACCGGGGAGCTGTTTTTT.

The V and J genes are TRBV4-3 and TRBJ1-6; the D gene is possibly TRBD1 (5 bases). The germline V gene has CDR1 LGHNA and CDR2 YSLEER. This CDR3 has 14 residues. Trimming removed 1 base from V and 5 bases from J, with 6 bases in between. CDR3 DNA: TGCGCCAGCAGCCAAGCGACAGATAATTCACCCCTCCACTTT. Residues: CASSQATDNSPLHF.

V usage is TRBV30 and J usage is TRBJ1-6, with TRBD1 matching 9 bases. The CDR3 runs 16 residues. Per the germline V gene, CDR1 is GTSNPN and CDR2 is SVGIG (reference sequence). The trim removed 2 bases at V and 10 bases at J, leaving 12 bases unmatched. The CDR3 region has the DNA TGTGCCTGGAGTCCTTTTTACAGGGGGCGTTTATCACCCCTCCACTTT. This gives the protein CAWSPFYRGRLSPLHF. Combining the CDR3 with reference TRBV30 and TRBJ1-6 gives the whole variable domain SQTIHQWPATLVQPVGSPLSLECTVEGTSNPNLYWYRQAAGRGLQLLFYSVGIGQISSEVPQNLSASRPQDRQFILSSKKLLLSDSGFYLCAWSPFYRGRLSPLHFGNGTRLTVT.

This clone was counted a few times. This chain uses TRBV19 with TRBJ2-2; TRBD2 might be the D (6 bases). Germline CDR1 is LNHDA and CDR2 is SQIVND (reference sequence). This CDR3 has 16 residues. Deletions cut 5 bases from V and 2 bases from J, with 15 bases between. The CDR3 DNA reads TGTGCCAGTAGTCACCTCCGGACTACTAACACCGGGGAGCTGTTTTTT. Its translation is CASSHLRTTNTGELFF.

The rearrangement links TRBV9 to TRBJ1-5; D possibly corresponds to TRBD1 (6 bases). The germline gives CDR1 SGDLS, CDR2 YYNGEE. Trimming took 4 bases from V and 2 from J, leaving 16 bases between them. The CDR3 contains 16 residues. CDR3 DNA sequence: TGTGCCAGCAGCCCTGGGACATCGTATGGCAATCAGCCCCAGCATTTT. Its protein product is CASSPGTSYGNQPQHF.

The V and J genes are TRBV9 and TRBJ1-2; TRBD1 is a possible D gene (5 bases). This CDR3 has 14 residues. Germline CDR1 reads SGDLS; CDR2 reads YYNGEE. With 0 bases removed from V and 8 bases from J, the gap between germline ends came to 14 bases. The CDR3 spells CASSVGGRVGGYTF. The CDR3 DNA follows: TGTGCCAGCAGCGTAGGTGGCAGGGTGGGAGGCTACACCTTC.